The 8 T cell receptor beta chains in this list originate from one sample, sequenced in a study of cytotoxic CD8 clonotypes in ibrutinib-treated CLL. Data came from immunoSEQ multiplex PCR; TCRdb stores just in-frame clones and leaves some out. This sample carries about 270,000 clones, roughly three quarters of them seen once, and the ten largest clones take around 6%. The material was PBMCs, obtained at disease progression, from a patient treated with ibrutinib. These receptors were collected from a human donor with chronic lymphocytic leukemia.

This chain links TRBV28 with TRBJ2-5; no firm D call. The ends were cut back, 1 base at V and 5 bases at J, with 11 bases in the middle. The V gene's germline CDR1 is MDHEN and CDR2 SYDVKM. The length of the CDR3 is 14 residues. The CDR3 sequence: CASSLYRVGETQYF. As DNA, the CDR3 is TGTGCCAGCAGTTTATATAGAGTGGGTGAGACCCAGTACTTC.

The chain recombines TRBV6-5 with TRBJ2-7; D is unresolved. The germline V gene has CDR1 MNHEY and CDR2 SVGAGI. The CDR3 is 13 amino acids. Trimming left V 6 bases short and J 1 base short, with 10 bases between. The DNA of the CDR3 is TGTGCCAGCAGAAACCCCAGGTCCTACGAGCAGTACTTC. Translation: CASRNPRSYEQYF.

A few counts support this clone. The chain joins TRBV6-1 to TRBJ2-5; weak D call: TRBD2 (6 bases). This CDR3 has 13 amino acids. The germline CDR1 and CDR2 sequences are MNHNS and SASEGT. V was shortened by 6 bases and J by 2 bases, with 10 bases between the two germline ends. The CDR3 reads CASRPRGQETQYF. For the CDR3, the DNA is TGTGCCAGCAGGCCGCGGGGACAAGAGACCCAGTACTTC.

The V and J genes are TRBV29-1 and TRBJ2-1; possible D gene TRBD2, 6 bases. V dropped 4 bases and J dropped 3 bases, with 16 bases sitting between them. The CDR3 length is 15 residues. The germline V gene has CDR1 SQVTM and CDR2 ANQGSEA. Written as DNA, the CDR3 is TGCAGCGTTGTCCGTCGGGAGCCCTTCTACAATGAGCAGTTCTTC. The encoded protein is CSVVRREPFYNEQFF.

The V call is TRBV5-1, the J call TRBJ2-1; D uncertain. The CDR3 is made up of 14 amino acids. The ends were cut back, 0 bases at V and 7 bases at J, with 11 bases in the middle. Per germline, CDR1 SGHRS and CDR2 YFSETQ. This chain's CDR3 is CASSLVIARNEQFF. CDR3 nucleotide sequence: TGCGCCAGCAGCTTGGTAATAGCCCGGAATGAGCAGTTCTTC.

The CDR3 coding sequence is TGTGCCAGCAGTTTTACCGGGACCTACGAGCAGTACTTC. Encoded protein: CASSFTGTYEQYF. The chain employs TRBV27 and TRBJ2-7; weak D call: TRBD2 (5 bases). The ends were cut back, 3 bases at V and 2 bases at J, with 8 bases in the middle. Germline V gene sequence: CDR1 MNHEY, CDR2 SMNVEV (reference sequence). CDR3 size: 13 residues.

V gene TRBV9 combines with J gene TRBJ1-3, with 7 bases that match TRBD1. Germline CDR1 reads SGDLS; CDR2 reads YYNGEE. CDR3 length: 21 residues. J gave up 4 bases and V 4 bases, and 26 bases lay outside the gene matches. Here the CDR3 reads CASSSGRQGALLIPLGNTIYF. The CDR3 nucleotides read TGTGCCAGCAGCTCTGGGAGACAGGGCGCTCTGCTTATACCTTTAGGAAACACCATATATTTT.

In nucleotides, the CDR3 is TGTGCCAGCAGCCCGGACAGGGTTAAACTTAACTATGGCTACACCTTC. This codes for CASSPDRVKLNYGYTF. The rearrangement uses TRBV9 and TRBJ1-2; 8 nucleotides agree with TRBD1. CDR1 is SGDLS and CDR2 is YYNGEE in the germline V gene. There are 16 residues in the CDR3. V shed 4 bases and J 1 base; nucleotides not matched to a gene: 9.